A selection of T cell receptor beta chains follows, all from one sample in a study of T cells in Graves' hyperthyroidism and ophthalmopathy. TCRdb passed the multiplex PCR reads through MiXCR, listing each CDR3 protein once. The sample consists of fewer than 450,000 distinct CDR3 sequences, under 20% of them appearing once. The sequencing sample was made of blood. The receptors come from a man younger than 35 with Graves' ophthalmopathy. The CDR3 runs from the conserved cysteine through the conserved F or W. D genes are given only for firm matches. Expanded clones get a size class; other rows say once, few or many, or leave the size out.

length	D	size	V	J	CDR3	DNA
13	-	-	TRBV6-1	TRBJ1-4	CASSDRVPVKLFF	TGTGCCAGCAGTGACAGGGTCCCTGTAAAACTGTTTTTT
18	TRBD2	-	TRBV4-2	TRBJ2-5	CASSQTKISAGGSETQYF	TGTGCCAGCAGCCAAACCAAGATATCTGCGGGGGGGTCAGAGACCCAGTACTTC
17	-	many	TRBV10-2	TRBJ1-6	CASSVWDSRSYNSPLHF	TGCGCCAGCAGTGTATGGGACTCGCGCTCCTATAATTCACCCCTCCACTTT
14	-	-	TRBV3-1	TRBJ1-4	CASSDAQAFEKLFF	TGTGCCAGCAGCGACGCACAGGCTTTTGAAAAACTGTTTTTT
14	-	-	TRBV6-1	TRBJ2-2	CASSAFLNTGELFF	TGTGCCAGCAGTGCCTTTCTAAACACCGGGGAGCTGTTTTTT
14	-	many	TRBV20-1	TRBJ2-3	CSARGVSSTDTQYF	TGCAGTGCCAGAGGGGTTAGCAGCACAGATACGCAGTATTTT
14	TRBD1	many	TRBV6-5	TRBJ1-1	CASSYGTANTEAFF	TGTGCCAGCAGTTATGGGACAGCAAACACTGAAGCTTTCTTT
14	TRBD1	many	TRBV2	TRBJ2-7	CASSDGQGAGEQYF	TGTGCCAGCAGTGATGGGCAGGGGGCGGGTGAGCAGTACTTC
15	-	many	TRBV5-1	TRBJ1-6	CASSTRQAGNSPLHF	TGCGCCAGCAGCACCCGACAGGCGGGCAATTCACCCCTCCACTTT
17	TRBD2	once	TRBV4-1	TRBJ2-2	CASSQVLAGVHTGELFF	TGCGCCAGCAGCCAAGTTCTGGCGGGGGTGCACACCGGGGAGCTGTTTTTT
16	TRBD2	-	TRBV6-9	TRBJ2-1	CASSSRTSGGPNEQFF	TGTGCCAGCAGTTCCCGGACTAGCGGGGGCCCGAATGAGCAGTTCTTC
14	TRBD1	few	TRBV28	TRBJ2-1	CASSLSTGVTEQFF	TGTGCCAGCAGTTTATCTACAGGGGTTACTGAGCAGTTCTTC
14	-	-	TRBV9	TRBJ1-1	CASSRPDRNTEAFF	TGTGCCAGCAGCCGCCCGGACAGAAACACTGAAGCTTTCTTT
13	-	many	TRBV5-1	TRBJ1-2	CASSSELNYGYTF	TGCGCCAGCAGCTCGGAGCTTAACTATGGCTACACCTTC
16	-	-	TRBV6-5	TRBJ1-4	CASSYRQSPTNEKLFF	TGTGCCAGCAGTTACCGACAGAGCCCAACTAATGAAAAACTGTTTTTT
15	TRBD1	-	TRBV5-6	TRBJ2-1	CASSWGTGNAVEQFF	TGTGCCAGCAGCTGGGGGACAGGAAATGCTGTTGAGCAGTTCTTC
12	-	many	TRBV20-1	TRBJ2-5	CSARPAGETQYF	TGCAGTGCTAGACCGGCAGGGGAGACCCAGTACTTC
16	TRBD2	many	TRBV12-3/TRBV12-4	TRBJ2-5	CASKMGLAGGRETQYF	TGTGCCAGCAAAATGGGACTAGCGGGGGGGCGGGAGACCCAGTACTTC
13	-	-	TRBV4-1	TRBJ1-5	CASSQFRGEPQHF	TGCGCCAGCAGCCAATTCAGGGGTGAGCCCCAGCATTTT
12	-	-	TRBV24-1	TRBJ2-3	CATSAGRDTQYF	TGTGCCACCAGTGCTGGAAGAGATACGCAGTATTTT
14	-	many	TRBV3-1	TRBJ1-4	CASSQDYGIEKLFF	TGTGCCAGCAGCCAAGATTACGGGATAGAAAAACTGTTTTTT
13	TRBD1	few	TRBV12-3/TRBV12-4	TRBJ2-5	CASSRDRVKTQYF	TGTGCCAGCAGTCGGGACAGGGTGAAGACCCAGTACTTC
15	TRBD1	-	TRBV5-1	TRBJ2-3	CASSWTGDKLDTQYF	TGCGCCAGCAGCTGGACAGGGGATAAGTTGGATACGCAGTATTTT
16	-	many	TRBV11-2	TRBJ2-3	CASGTVRGPSTDTQYF	TGTGCCAGCGGCACGGTACGGGGCCCCAGCACAGATACGCAGTATTTT
14	-	-	TRBV27	TRBJ2-6	CASSLSSGANVLTF	TGTGCCAGCAGTTTATCATCGGGGGCCAACGTCCTGACTTTC
13	-	many	TRBV5-1	TRBJ2-1	CASSLGSNNEQFF	TGCGCCAGCAGCCTCGGATCCAACAATGAGCAGTTCTTC
13	-	few	TRBV6-1	TRBJ2-1	CASSEVFTNEQFF	TGTGCCAGCAGTGAAGTTTTCACGAATGAGCAGTTCTTC
15	TRBD1	many	TRBV5-1	TRBJ1-1	CASSLVQGGNTEAFF	TGCGCCAGCAGCTTGGTCCAGGGGGGGAACACTGAAGCTTTCTTT
12	-	many	TRBV2	TRBJ2-1	CASSEADNEQFF	TGTGCCAGCAGTGAGGCGGACAATGAGCAGTTCTTC
14	-	few	TRBV12-3/TRBV12-4	TRBJ2-5	CASSLEPQQETQYF	TGTGCCAGCAGTTTAGAGCCGCAGCAAGAGACCCAGTACTTC
15	TRBD1	few	TRBV6-1	TRBJ1-1	CASKITGDLYTEAFF	TGTGCCAGCAAGATAACAGGGGATTTATACACTGAAGCTTTCTTT
17	TRBD1	few	TRBV6-2/TRBV6-3	TRBJ1-5	CASRHSGTATRNQPQHF	TGTGCCAGCAGACACTCCGGGACAGCCACTCGCAATCAGCCCCAGCATTTT
12	-	few	TRBV7-2	TRBJ2-5	CASSMYQETQYF	TGTGCCAGCAGCATGTACCAAGAGACCCAGTACTTC
13	TRBD1	many	TRBV7-2	TRBJ1-1	CASSQQGRTEAFF	TGTGCCAGCAGCCAACAGGGGAGGACTGAAGCTTTCTTT
13	-	many	TRBV6-5	TRBJ2-5	CASSSQYQETQYF	TGTGCCAGCAGTTCTCAGTACCAAGAGACCCAGTACTTC
15	-	once	TRBV4-2	TRBJ1-2	CASSQEKGNDYGYTF	TGTGCCAGCAGCCAAGAAAAGGGCAACGACTATGGCTACACCTTC
15	TRBD1	-	TRBV6-1	TRBJ1-5	CASRTPRDSYQPQHF	TGTGCCAGCAGAACTCCCCGGGACAGTTATCAGCCCCAGCATTTT
11	-	few	TRBV2	TRBJ2-7	CASSYHYEQYF	TGTGCCAGCAGTTACCACTACGAGCAGTACTTC
15	TRBD1	-	TRBV13	TRBJ2-5	CASSGPTTGGKTQYF	TGTGCCAGCAGCGGGCCGACTACAGGGGGCAAAACCCAGTACTTC
15	-	many	TRBV4-1	TRBJ1-1	CASSQGQTMNTEAFF	TGCGCCAGCAGCCAAGGACAGACGATGAACACTGAAGCTTTCTTT
15	-	few	TRBV5-1	TRBJ2-5	CASSLTRLGKETQYF	TGCGCCAGCAGCTTGACCCGACTAGGGAAAGAGACCCAGTACTTC
16	TRBD1	few	TRBV7-8	TRBJ2-2	CASSPRQGANTGELFF	TGTGCCAGCAGCCCCCGACAGGGGGCCAACACCGGGGAGCTGTTTTTT